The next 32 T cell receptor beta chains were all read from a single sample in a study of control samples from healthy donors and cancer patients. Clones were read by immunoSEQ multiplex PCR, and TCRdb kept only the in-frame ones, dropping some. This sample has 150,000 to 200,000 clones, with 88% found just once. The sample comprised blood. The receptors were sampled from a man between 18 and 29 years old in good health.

The CDR3 spells CASRQGDQPQHF. CDR3 DNA sequence: TGCGCCAGCAGACAGGGGGATCAGCCCCAGCATTTT. The V gene is TRBV10-2, the J gene TRBJ1-5; 8 bases fit TRBD1. There are 12 residues in the CDR3. V lost 6 bases and J lost 5; bases outside the gene matches: 0. CDR1 is WSHSY, CDR2 SAAADI, per germline.

The CDR3, as DNA: TGTGCCAGCAGCTTGGGGGTCTGGGAGGGAGAGCAGTTCTTC. Translating gives CASSLGVWEGEQFF. The chain recombines TRBV5-4 with TRBJ2-1, with 7 positions matching TRBD2. This CDR3 has 14 residues. J gave up 10 bases and V 0 bases, and 7 bases lay outside the gene matches. The V gene's germline CDR1 is SGHNT and CDR2 YYREEE (reference sequence).

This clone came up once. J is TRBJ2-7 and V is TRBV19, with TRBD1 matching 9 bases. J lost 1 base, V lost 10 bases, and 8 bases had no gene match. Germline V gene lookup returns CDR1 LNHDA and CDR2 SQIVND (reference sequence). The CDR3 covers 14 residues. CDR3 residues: CATNAGTGSYEQYF. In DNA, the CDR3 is TGTGCCACCAACGCCGGGACAGGGTCCTACGAGCAGTACTTC.

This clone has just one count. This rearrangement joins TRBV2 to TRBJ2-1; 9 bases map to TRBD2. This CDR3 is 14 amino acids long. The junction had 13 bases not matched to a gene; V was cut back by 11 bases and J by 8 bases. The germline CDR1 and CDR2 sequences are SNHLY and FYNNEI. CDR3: CARGGRGGDHEQFF. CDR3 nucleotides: TGTGCCCGCGGGGGGCGGGGGGGCGACCATGAGCAGTTCTTC.

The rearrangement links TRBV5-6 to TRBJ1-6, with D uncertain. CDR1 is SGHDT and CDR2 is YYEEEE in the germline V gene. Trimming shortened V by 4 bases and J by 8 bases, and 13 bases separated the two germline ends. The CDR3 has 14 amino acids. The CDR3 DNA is TGTGCCAGCAGCCACGACGTTGTGGATTCACCCCTCCACTTT. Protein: CASSHDVVDSPLHF. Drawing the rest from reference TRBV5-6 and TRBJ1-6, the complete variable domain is DAGVTQSPTHLIKTRGQQVTLRCSPKSGHDTVSWYQQALGQGPQFIFQYYEEEERQRGNFPDRFSGHQFPNYSSELNVNALLLGDSALYLCASSHDVVDSPLHFGNGTRLTVT.

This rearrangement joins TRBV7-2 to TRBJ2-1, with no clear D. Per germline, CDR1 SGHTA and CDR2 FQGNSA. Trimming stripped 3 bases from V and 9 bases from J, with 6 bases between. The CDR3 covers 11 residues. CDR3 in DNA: TGTGCCAGCAGCTTTTTGGGTGAGCAGTTCTTC. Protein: CASSFLGEQFF.

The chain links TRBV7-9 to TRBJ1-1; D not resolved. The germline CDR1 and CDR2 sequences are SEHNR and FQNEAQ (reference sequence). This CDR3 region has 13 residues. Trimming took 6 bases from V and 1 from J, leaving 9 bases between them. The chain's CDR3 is CASRPLENTEAFF. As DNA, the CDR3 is TGTGCCAGCAGGCCCCTAGAGAACACTGAAGCTTTCTTT. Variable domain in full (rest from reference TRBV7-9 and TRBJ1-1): DTGVSQNPRHKITKRGQNVTFRCDPISEHNRLYWYRQTLGQGPEFLTYFQNEAQLEKSRLLSDRFSAERPKGSFSTLEIQRTEQGDSAMYLCASRPLENTEAFFGQGTRLTVV.

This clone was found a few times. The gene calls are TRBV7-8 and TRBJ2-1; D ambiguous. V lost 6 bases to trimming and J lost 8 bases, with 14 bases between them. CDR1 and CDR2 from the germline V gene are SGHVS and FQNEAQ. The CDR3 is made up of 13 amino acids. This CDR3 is CASSPPRRDEQFF. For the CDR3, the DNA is TGTGCCAGCAGTCCCCCAAGACGCGATGAGCAGTTCTTC.

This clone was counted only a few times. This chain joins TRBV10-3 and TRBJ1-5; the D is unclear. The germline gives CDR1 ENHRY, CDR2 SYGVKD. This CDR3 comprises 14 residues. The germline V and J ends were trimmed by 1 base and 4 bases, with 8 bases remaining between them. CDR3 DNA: TGTGCCATCAGTGAGTTTGGGGAAAATCAGCCCCAGCATTTT. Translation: CAISEFGENQPQHF.

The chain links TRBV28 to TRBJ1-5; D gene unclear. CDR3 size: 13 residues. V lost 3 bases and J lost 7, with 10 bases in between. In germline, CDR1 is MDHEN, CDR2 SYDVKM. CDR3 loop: CASSLETWQPQHF. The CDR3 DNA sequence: TGTGCCAGCAGTTTGGAGACTTGGCAGCCCCAGCATTTT.

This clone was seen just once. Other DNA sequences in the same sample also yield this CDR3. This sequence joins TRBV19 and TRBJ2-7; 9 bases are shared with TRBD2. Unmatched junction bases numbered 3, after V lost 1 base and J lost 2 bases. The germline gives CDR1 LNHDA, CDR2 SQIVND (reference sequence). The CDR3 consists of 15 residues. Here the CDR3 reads CASSIGSGGTYEQYF. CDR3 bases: TGTGCCAGTAGTATAGGAAGCGGGGGGACCTACGAGCAGTACTTC.

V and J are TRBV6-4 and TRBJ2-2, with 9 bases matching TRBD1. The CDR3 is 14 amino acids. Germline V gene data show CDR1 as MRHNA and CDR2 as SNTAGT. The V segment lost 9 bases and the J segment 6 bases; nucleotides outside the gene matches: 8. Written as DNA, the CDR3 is TGTGCCAGGCCGGGACAGGGCGAAGCCGGGGAGCTGTTTTTT. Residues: CARPGQGEAGELFF.

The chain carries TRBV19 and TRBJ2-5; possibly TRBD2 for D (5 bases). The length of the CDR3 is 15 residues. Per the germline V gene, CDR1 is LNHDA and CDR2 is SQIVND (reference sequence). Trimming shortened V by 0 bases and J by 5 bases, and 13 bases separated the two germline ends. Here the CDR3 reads CASSIDQEGQETQYF. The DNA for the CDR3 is TGTGCCAGTAGTATAGATCAAGAGGGCCAGGAGACCCAGTACTTC.

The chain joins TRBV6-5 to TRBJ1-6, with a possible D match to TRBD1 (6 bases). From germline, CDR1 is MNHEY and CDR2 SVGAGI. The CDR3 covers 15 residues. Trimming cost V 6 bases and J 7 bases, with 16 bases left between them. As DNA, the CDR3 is TGTGCCAGCAGCCTCGAGGGGGGGGGCAATTCACCCCTCCACTTT. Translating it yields CASSLEGGGNSPLHF.

The CDR3 loop reads CASSQDRRNTDTQYF. The CDR3 DNA reads as TGCGCCAGCAGCCAAGATAGGCGAAACACAGATACGCAGTATTTT. The gene calls are TRBV4-3 and TRBJ2-3; unclear D gene. This CDR3 is built from 15 residues. CDR1 and CDR2 (germline): LGHNA, YSLEER. Deletions cut 0 bases from V and 2 bases from J, with 9 bases between.

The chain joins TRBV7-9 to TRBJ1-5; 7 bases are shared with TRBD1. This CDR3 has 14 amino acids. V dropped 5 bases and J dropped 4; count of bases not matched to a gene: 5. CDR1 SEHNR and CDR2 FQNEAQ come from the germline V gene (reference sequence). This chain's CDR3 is CASSPTGDNQPQHF. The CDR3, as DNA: TGTGCCAGCAGCCCCACAGGGGATAATCAGCCCCAGCATTTT. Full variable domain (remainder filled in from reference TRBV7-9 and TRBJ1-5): DTGVSQNPRHKITKRGQNVTFRCDPISEHNRLYWYRQTLGQGPEFLTYFQNEAQLEKSRLLSDRFSAERPKGSFSTLEIQRTEQGDSAMYLCASSPTGDNQPQHFGDGTRLSIL.

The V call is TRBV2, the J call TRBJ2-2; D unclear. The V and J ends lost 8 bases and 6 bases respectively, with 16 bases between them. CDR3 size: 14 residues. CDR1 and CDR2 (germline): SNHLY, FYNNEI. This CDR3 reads CASLPRYPAGELFF. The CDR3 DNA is TGTGCCAGCCTCCCCCGTTATCCAGCCGGGGAGCTGTTTTTT.

The CDR3 reads CATSGGRGADEQYF. Written as DNA, the CDR3 is TGTGCCACCAGCGGGGGGAGGGGGGCCGACGAGCAGTACTTC. This chain links TRBV15 with TRBJ2-7; weak D call: TRBD2 (7 bases). The CDR3 is 14 residues long. CDR1 and CDR2 from the germline V gene are LNHNV and YYDKDF (reference sequence). V shed 5 bases and J shed 5 bases, with 16 bases lying between them.

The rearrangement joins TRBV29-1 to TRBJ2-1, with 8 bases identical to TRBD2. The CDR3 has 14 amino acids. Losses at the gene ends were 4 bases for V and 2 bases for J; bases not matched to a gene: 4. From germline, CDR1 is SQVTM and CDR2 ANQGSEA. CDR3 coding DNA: TGCAGCGTTGGGAGCGGGAGACCCTACAATGAGCAGTTCTTC. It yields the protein CSVGSGRPYNEQFF.

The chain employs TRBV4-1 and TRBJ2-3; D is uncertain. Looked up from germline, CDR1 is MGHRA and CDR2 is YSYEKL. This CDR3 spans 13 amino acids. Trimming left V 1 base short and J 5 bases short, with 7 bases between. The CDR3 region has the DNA TGCGCCAGCAGCCAAGTGATGAAAGATACGCAGTATTTT. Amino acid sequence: CASSQVMKDTQYF.

The CDR3: CASSGSGGPANTGELFF. The CDR3 region has the DNA TGTGCCAGCAGTGGGTCGGGGGGACCTGCGAACACCGGGGAGCTGTTTTTT. The V and J genes are TRBV7-6 and TRBJ2-2; TRBD2 aligns across 7 bases. Germline V gene sequence: CDR1 SGHVS, CDR2 FNYEAQ. V was clipped by 6 bases and J by 0 bases; unmatched bases: 10. This CDR3 has 17 residues.

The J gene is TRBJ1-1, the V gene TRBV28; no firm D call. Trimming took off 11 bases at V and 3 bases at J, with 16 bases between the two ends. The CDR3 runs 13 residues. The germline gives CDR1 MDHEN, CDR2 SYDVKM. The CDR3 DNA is TGTGCCGGAAGGACCCACGGGGACACTGAAGCTTTCTTT. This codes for CAGRTHGDTEAFF.

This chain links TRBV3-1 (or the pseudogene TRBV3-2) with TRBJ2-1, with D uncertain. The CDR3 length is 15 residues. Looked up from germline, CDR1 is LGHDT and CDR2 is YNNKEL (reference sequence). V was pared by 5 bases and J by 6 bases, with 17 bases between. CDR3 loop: CASSNAAGYGNEQFF. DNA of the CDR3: TGTGCCAGCAGCAACGCGGCAGGCTACGGCAATGAGCAGTTCTTC.

The CDR3 coding sequence is TGTGCCAGCAGCCAAGATCTGTCGGGGGGGCTAGAGACCCAGTACTTC. Its protein product is CASSQDLSGGLETQYF. The chain uses TRBV3-1 (or the pseudogene TRBV3-2) and TRBJ2-5; 8 bases map to TRBD2. With 0 bases clipped from V and 4 bases from J, the junction kept 7 bases outside the gene matches. The CDR3 runs to 16 residues. Germline-derived CDR1 and CDR2 are LGHDT and YNNKEL (reference sequence).

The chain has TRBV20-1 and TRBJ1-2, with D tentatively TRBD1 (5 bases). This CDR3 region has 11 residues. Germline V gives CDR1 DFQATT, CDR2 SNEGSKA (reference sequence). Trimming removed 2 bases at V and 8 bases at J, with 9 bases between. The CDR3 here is CSARSGEGYTF. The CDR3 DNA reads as TGCAGTGCTAGATCGGGGGAGGGCTACACCTTC.

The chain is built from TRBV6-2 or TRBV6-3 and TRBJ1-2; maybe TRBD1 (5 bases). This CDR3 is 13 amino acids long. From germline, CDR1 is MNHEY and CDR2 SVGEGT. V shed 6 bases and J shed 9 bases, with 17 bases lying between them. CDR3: CASSHAGDARYTF. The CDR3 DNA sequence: TGTGCCAGCAGCCATGCGGGGGACGCGCGCTACACCTTC.

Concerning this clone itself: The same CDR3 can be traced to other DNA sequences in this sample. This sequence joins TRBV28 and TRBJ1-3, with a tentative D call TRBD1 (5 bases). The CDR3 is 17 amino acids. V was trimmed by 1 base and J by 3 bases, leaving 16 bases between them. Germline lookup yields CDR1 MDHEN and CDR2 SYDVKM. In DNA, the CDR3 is TGTGCCAGCAGTTTATCGGCCGGGGGGGGAGGTGGAAACACCATATATTTT. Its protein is CASSLSAGGGGGNTIYF.

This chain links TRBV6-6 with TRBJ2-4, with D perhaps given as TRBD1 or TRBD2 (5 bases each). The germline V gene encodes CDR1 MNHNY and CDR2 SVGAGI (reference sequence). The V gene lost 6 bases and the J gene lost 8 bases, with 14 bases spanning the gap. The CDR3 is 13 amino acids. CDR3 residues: CASSLGPRYIQYF. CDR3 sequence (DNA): TGTGCCAGCAGCCTGGGACCCCGATACATTCAGTACTTC.

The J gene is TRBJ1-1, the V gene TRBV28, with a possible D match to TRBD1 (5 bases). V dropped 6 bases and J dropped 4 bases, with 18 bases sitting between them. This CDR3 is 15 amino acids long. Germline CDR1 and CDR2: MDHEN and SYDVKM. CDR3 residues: CASSSPRAGSTEAFF. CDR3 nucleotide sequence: TGTGCCAGCAGCTCCCCCAGGGCAGGGAGCACTGAAGCTTTCTTT.

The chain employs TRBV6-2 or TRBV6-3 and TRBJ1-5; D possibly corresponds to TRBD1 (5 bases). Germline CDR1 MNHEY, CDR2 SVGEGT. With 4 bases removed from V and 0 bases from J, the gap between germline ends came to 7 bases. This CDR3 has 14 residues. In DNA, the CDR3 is TGTGCCAGCAGTTGGACACCTAGCAATCAGCCCCAGCATTTT. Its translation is CASSWTPSNQPQHF.

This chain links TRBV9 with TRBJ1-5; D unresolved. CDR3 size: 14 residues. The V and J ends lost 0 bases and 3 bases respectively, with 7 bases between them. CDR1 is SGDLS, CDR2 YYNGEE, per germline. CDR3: CASSVGDNNQPQHF. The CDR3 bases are TGTGCCAGCAGCGTAGGGGATAACAATCAGCCCCAGCATTTT. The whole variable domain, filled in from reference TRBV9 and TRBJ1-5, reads DSGVTQTPKHLITATGQRVTLRCSPRSGDLSVYWYQQSLDQGLQFLIQYYNGEERAKGNILERFSAQQFPDLHSELNLSSLELGDSALYFCASSVGDNNQPQHFGDGTRLSIL.

This CDR3 reads CASSQAATNEKLFF. Written as DNA, the CDR3 is TGTGCCAGCAGCCAGGCAGCTACTAATGAAAAACTGTTTTTT. V is TRBV3-1 (or the pseudogene TRBV3-2) and J is TRBJ1-4, with no clear D. CDR1 and CDR2 (germline): LGHDT, YNNKEL (reference sequence). The CDR3 is 14 residues long. V lost 3 bases, J lost 2 bases, and 7 bases lay in between.